The next 11 T cell receptor beta chains were all read from a single sample in a study of T cell responses to AZD1222 COVID-19 vaccine. Profiled with immunoSEQ multiplex PCR; TCRdb holds only in-frame clones, not every one. Altogether approximately 110,000 clones are present, roughly 85% being singletons, with the ten largest covering less than 5.5%. The specimen was peripheral blood, collected 28 days after the second AZD1222 dose. The receptors stem from an adult who received the AZD1222 COVID-19 vaccine.

J is TRBJ1-2 and V is TRBV6-6; D gene uncertain. Trimming pared 2 bases from V and 8 bases from J, leaving 18 bases between. This CDR3 spans 15 amino acids. CDR1 and CDR2 from the germline V gene are MNHNY and SVGAGI (reference sequence). The CDR3 reads CASSYVPSGGDGYTF. CDR3 DNA sequence: TGTGCCAGCAGTTACGTTCCTTCGGGAGGTGACGGCTACACCTTC.

This sequence joins TRBV24-1 and TRBJ1-4; 10 bases match TRBD1. V lost 4 bases and J lost 13; bases outside the gene matches: 8. The V gene's germline CDR1 is KGHDR and CDR2 SFDVKD. The CDR3 loop spans 14 amino acids. CDR3 region: CATSDSRQGAILFF. CDR3 coding DNA: TGTGCCACCAGTGACTCCAGACAGGGGGCTATACTGTTTTTT.

This chain joins TRBV6-5 and TRBJ2-7, with 7 bases matching TRBD2. Germline CDR1 reads MNHEY; CDR2 reads SVGAGI. The CDR3 has 14 residues. V lost 8 bases to trimming and J lost 4 bases; unmatched junction nucleotides: 11. DNA for the CDR3: TGTGCCAGCGGCCTGAGGCAGGGAGGGTACGAGCAGTACTTC. It is translated as CASGLRQGGYEQYF.

The rearrangement joins TRBV4-1 to TRBJ2-5; 13 bases are a match to TRBD2. Germline V CDR1 and CDR2: MGHRA, YSYEKL. V lost 3 bases to trimming and J lost 4 bases; unmatched junction nucleotides: 8. This CDR3 contains 17 residues. The CDR3 bases are TGCGCCAGCAGCCACACTAGCGGGGGGGCCTTAAGAGAGACCCAGTACTTC. Amino acids: CASSHTSGGALRETQYF.

CDR3 coding DNA: TGTGCCAGCAGCTGGGATAATGAGCAGTTCTTC. It codes for CASSWDNEQFF. This chain connects TRBV7-6 to TRBJ2-1; D uncertain. Trimming shortened V by 4 bases and J by 7 bases, and 5 bases separated the two germline ends. CDR1 and CDR2 from the germline V gene are SGHVS and FNYEAQ. The CDR3 has 11 amino acids.

The chain uses TRBV5-1 and TRBJ2-3, with TRBD1 matching over 10 bases. Germline V lookup: CDR1 SGHRS, CDR2 YFSETQ. The CDR3 extends over 14 amino acids. With V trimmed by 7 bases and J by 4 bases, 6 bases remained unmatched. The CDR3 region is CASGDRGQADTQYF. CDR3 nucleotide sequence: TGCGCCAGCGGAGACAGGGGGCAGGCAGATACGCAGTATTTT.

The chain recombines TRBV15 with TRBJ2-3; unclear D gene. V shed 5 bases and J shed 6 bases, with 12 bases lying between them. Germline V gene data show CDR1 as LNHNV and CDR2 as YYDKDF (reference sequence). This CDR3 is 13 amino acids long. The CDR3 DNA reads as TGTGCCACCAGCCTCCCCGTGGGGGATACGCAGTATTTT. The encoded protein is CATSLPVGDTQYF.

The rearrangement joins TRBV10-3 to TRBJ2-7; 9 bases are a match to TRBD1. Trimming cost V 3 bases and J 2 bases; bases outside gene matches: 2. The CDR3 is made up of 14 amino acids. CDR1 is ENHRY, CDR2 SYGVKD, per germline. Here the CDR3 reads CAISEGTGTYEQYF. The CDR3 DNA is TGTGCCATCAGTGAAGGGACAGGGACCTACGAGCAGTACTTC.

The chain carries TRBV19 and TRBJ1-4, with a possible D match to TRBD1 (5 bases). There are 13 residues in the CDR3. V lost 6 bases and J 7 bases, leaving 12 bases between the germline ends. Germline CDR1 is LNHDA and CDR2 is SQIVND (reference sequence). This CDR3 is CASRTARSEKLFF. Written as DNA, the CDR3 is TGTGCCAGTAGGACAGCGCGATCTGAAAAACTGTTTTTT.

The CDR3 sequence is CASSEAGTGAEKLFF. The CDR3 region has the DNA TGTGCCAGCAGTGAAGCCGGGACAGGTGCTGAAAAACTGTTTTTT. The chain couples TRBV6-1 to TRBJ1-4, with 8 bases lining up with TRBD1. The CDR3 is 15 residues long. Germline V gene sequence: CDR1 MNHNS, CDR2 SASEGT. The ends lost 0 bases at V and 7 bases at J; junction bases unmatched: 4.

The chain uses TRBV7-6 and TRBJ1-5; D might be TRBD1 (5 bases). Germline CDR1 reads SGHVS; CDR2 reads FNYEAQ. The V end was cut by 5 bases, the J end by 0 bases, with 14 bases between. The CDR3 extends over 16 amino acids. CDR3 bases: TGTGCCAGCAGCAACCAGGGTTCTTATAGCAATCAGCCCCAGCATTTT. Protein: CASSNQGSYSNQPQHF.